Included here is one T cell receptor beta chain sequence, with context. Its antigen remains undetermined. No clone much larger than this one lies a single base away; base qualities are absent. CDR1 and CDR2, looked up from the germline V gene, are SGHTA and FQGNSA. V drops 0 bases and J drops 4 bases, leaving 10 bases in between. The CDR3 goes from the cysteine to the phenylalanine over 14 residues. The CDR3 DNA has 42 bases and is translated from base 1. This record belongs to a study of blood T cell repertoires in COVID-19 (TCRdb year 2020). About the investigation overall: Samples from collaborators originated in the United States, Italy and Spain and spanned both the acute and convalescent phases of COVID-19. The prospective study material was composed of cDNA or gDNA derived from T cells, B-cell-depleted T cells, or PBMCs. The dataset comprised deeply sampled blood TCRbeta repertoires from subjects exposed to, actively infected with, or recovered from COVID-19. A freely available public database, intended as a resource for researchers studying the immune response to SARS-CoV-2, is where the repertoires were released. Samples were obtained from the ongoing ImmuneRACE study (first 160 participants) and from over 1,000 subjects provided by 6 global collaborators. The sample metadata nearly always contained a de-identified subject ID, COVID-19 status, age in years and sex. Where available, HLA class I and class II types were obtained from metadata supplied by the sample provider rather than from assay-based typing. Summary of the overall study and its limitations: The quantity of clinical and demographic metadata differed by source and by participant and was supplied without curation.

TCRbeta CDR3 regions were amplified from genomic DNA using the immunoSEQ Assay, a bias-controlled multiplex PCR. The source study handled its data this way. The number of nucleated cells in each sample was estimated from the amplification of reference gene primers within the assay. Sequence reads were collapsed and filtered to measure the absolute abundance of every unique TCRbeta CDR3 rearrangement. Productive Simpson clonality was computed per sample as the square root of Simpson's diversity index over productive rearrangements. Imported from immuneACCESS, the table was reduced by TCRdb to in-frame sequences with V and J called. These copies leave out some clones; in studies compared against another copy, an unresolved V gene accounts for under half, and the cause of the remainder is not known. V and J calls and clone size are copied from that table; D and trimming were computed from the DNA. This sample gives around 140,000 clones in total; approximately 80% of them show up just once. Roughly 1.5% of the sample comes from the top ten.

Collaborating institutions collected whole blood in K2EDTA tubes following their own protocols. For TCRbeta analysis, collaborators shipped samples in one of three forms: frozen whole blood, isolated PBMCs, or DNA extracted from either of those sample types. The sequencing sample was made of peripheral blood. This TCR was sampled from a human donor in a cohort sampled during active COVID-19. The chain employs TRBV7-2 and TRBJ2-7; the D gene cannot be resolved reliably. The CDR3: CASSLAGDGYEQYF. At the DNA level, the sequence is TGTGCCAGCAGCTTAGCCGGAGACGGGTACGAGCAGTACTTC.